Listed here are 28 T cell receptor beta chains from one sample, sequenced in a study of blood T cell repertoires in COVID-19 (dated by TCRdb to 2020 to 2022). Receptor amplification or capture employed the immunoSEQ multiplex PCR assay. TCRdb provides this immuneACCESS table in a form limited to in-frame rearrangements. Some clones are lacking; in checked studies, under half of them reflect an unresolved V gene, and why the rest are absent is not known. This sample gives about 470,000 clones in total; roughly 87% of them show up just once. The ten largest clones represent about 0.75% of the sample. Sequencing input: PBMCs or T cells enriched from blood (not recorded which). These receptors came from a woman aged 18-29 years who had recovered from COVID-19.

This rearrangement joins TRBV27 to TRBJ2-2, with D tentatively TRBD1 (5 bases). In germline, CDR1 is MNHEY, CDR2 SMNVEV (reference sequence). The CDR3 has 15 amino acids. Trimming stripped 3 bases from V and 1 base from J, with 9 bases between. This CDR3 reads CASSFGQGNTGELFF. The CDR3 DNA reads TGTGCCAGCAGTTTCGGGCAGGGGAACACCGGGGAGCTGTTTTTT.

The genes are TRBV5-1 and TRBJ1-1; D is perhaps TRBD1 (6 bases). With 4 bases removed from V and 7 bases from J, the gap between germline ends came to 17 bases. Germline V gene sequence: CDR1 SGHRS, CDR2 YFSETQ. The length of the CDR3 is 14 residues. CDR3: CASSLDRFGDEAFF. The CDR3 DNA is TGCGCCAGCAGCCTCGACAGGTTCGGAGATGAAGCTTTCTTT.

This chain connects TRBV7-8 to TRBJ2-5, with 8 bases matching TRBD2. V shed 1 base and J 3 bases; nucleotides not matched to a gene: 4. CDR3 size: 15 residues. Germline V gene lookup returns CDR1 SGHVS and CDR2 FQNEAQ. CDR3 DNA: TGTGCCAGCAGCTTAGTTAGCGGGGTCGAAGAGACCCAGTACTTC. As protein: CASSLVSGVEETQYF.

The rearrangement links TRBV11-3 to TRBJ2-3; maybe TRBD2 (6 bases). Germline CDR1 reads SGHNT; CDR2 reads YENEEA. Trimming removed 2 bases at V and 8 bases at J, with 14 bases between. The length of the CDR3 is 14 residues. The CDR3 sequence: CASSLTRDGGTQYF. CDR3 nucleotides: TGTGCCAGCAGCTTAACCAGGGACGGGGGTACGCAGTATTTT.

In this sample, this clone turned up once. The chain couples TRBV5-5 to TRBJ2-1; 11 bases agree with TRBD2. Germline V gene lookup returns CDR1 SGHKS and CDR2 YYEKEE (reference sequence). After removal of 7 bases from V and 9 bases from J, the junction contained 6 bases not matched to a gene. The CDR3 totals 13 residues. For the CDR3, the DNA is TGTGCCAGCGCTAGCGGGGGGTTCGGTGAGCAGTTCTTC. Amino acid sequence: CASASGGFGEQFF. The full variable domain, completed using reference TRBV5-5 and TRBJ2-1, is DAGVTQSPTHLIKTRGQQVTLRCSPISGHKSVSWYQQVLGQGPQFIFQYYEKEERGRGNFPDRFSARQFPNYSSELNVNALLLGDSALYLCASASGGFGEQFFGPGTRLTVL.

This chain connects TRBV7-9 to TRBJ2-2, with 8 nucleotides matching TRBD1. V lost 5 bases to trimming and J lost 5 bases; unmatched junction nucleotides: 4. Per the germline V gene, CDR1 is SEHNR and CDR2 is FQNEAQ (reference sequence). The CDR3 is made up of 14 amino acids. CDR3 DNA sequence: TGTGCCAGCAGCCCCGGACAGGGAACCGGGGAGCTGTTTTTT. Encoded protein: CASSPGQGTGELFF.

This clone was seen only once. This sequence joins TRBV5-1 and TRBJ1-2; no reliable D call. The CDR3 is 15 amino acids. Per the germline V gene, CDR1 is SGHRS and CDR2 is YFSETQ. Trimming removed 2 bases from V and 6 bases from J, with 17 bases in between. This CDR3 reads CASSLEQYKFDGYTF. CDR3 bases: TGCGCCAGCAGCTTAGAACAGTATAAATTCGATGGCTACACCTTC.

The V call is TRBV2, the J call TRBJ1-5; no clear D gene. Germline CDR1 and CDR2: SNHLY and FYNNEI. The V end lost 7 bases, the J end lost 5 bases, and 18 bases lay between the germline ends. The CDR3 sequence is 15 residues long. DNA for the CDR3: TGTGCCAGCAATCTAGTCCTCTCACCTTATCAGCCCCAGCATTTT. Amino acid sequence: CASNLVLSPYQPQHF. The entire variable domain, with the rest obtained from reference TRBV2 and TRBJ1-5, is as follows: EPEVTQTPSHQVTQMGQEVILRCVPISNHLYFYWYRQILGQKVEFLVSFYNNEISEKSEIFDDQFSVERPDGSNFTLKIRSTKLEDSAMYFCASNLVLSPYQPQHFGDGTRLSIL.

The chain is built from TRBV10-3 and TRBJ2-5, with TRBD2 identical over 11 bases. The CDR3 covers 17 residues. Germline V gene lookup returns CDR1 ENHRY and CDR2 SYGVKD. V trimming: 0 bases; J trimming: 1 base; junction bases outside the gene matches: 4. This CDR3 reads CAISESTSGSFQETQYF. The CDR3 DNA reads as TGTGCCATCAGTGAGTCCACTAGCGGGAGCTTCCAAGAGACCCAGTACTTC.

The V and J genes are TRBV12-5 and TRBJ1-3, with no clear D. The CDR3 consists of 15 residues. Germline CDR1 and CDR2: LGHNT and FRNRAP. V lost 5 bases and J 2 bases, leaving 13 bases between the germline ends. This CDR3 is CASGPFSDTGNTIYF. DNA for the CDR3: TGTGCTAGTGGTCCCTTTTCAGACACTGGAAACACCATATATTTT.

The gene calls are TRBV6-1 and TRBJ1-3; the D is unclear. V shed 3 bases and J shed 0 bases, with 3 bases lying between them. CDR1 MNHNS and CDR2 SASEGT come from the germline V gene. This CDR3 spans 13 amino acids. The CDR3 nucleotides read TGTGCCAGCAGTGATATCTCTGGAAACACCATATATTTT. This codes for CASSDISGNTIYF.

The chain uses TRBV19 and TRBJ2-3; TRBD2 matches 12 bases. The CDR3 consists of 18 residues. Germline-derived CDR1 and CDR2 are LNHDA and SQIVND (reference sequence). The V segment lost 4 bases and the J segment 2 bases; nucleotides outside the gene matches: 10. CDR3 nucleotide sequence: TGTGCCAGTAGTAGACTAGCGGGGGCTCATAAATCCACAGATACGCAGTATTTT. Its translation: CASSRLAGAHKSTDTQYF.

This clone was detected once. The DNA for the CDR3 is TGTGCCAGCAGTGCCCCGGGGGGGGTAGGTAATCAGCCCCAGCATTTT. Translated: CASSAPGGVGNQPQHF. J is TRBJ1-5 and V is TRBV27; tentatively, D is TRBD1 (5 bases). In germline, CDR1 is MNHEY, CDR2 SMNVEV (reference sequence). There are 16 residues in the CDR3. V lost 5 bases, J lost 4 bases, and 18 bases lay in between.

The chain recombines TRBV14 with TRBJ1-2, with a tentative D call TRBD1 (6 bases). The V end was cut by 5 bases, the J end by 7 bases, with 14 bases between. This CDR3 is 13 amino acids long. Germline V gene data show CDR1 as SGHDN and CDR2 as FVKESK. The CDR3 is CASSLNRQAGYTF. CDR3 sequence (DNA): TGTGCCAGCAGCTTAAACCGACAGGCTGGCTACACCTTC.

The chain is built from TRBV9 and TRBJ1-4; perhaps TRBD1 as D (6 bases). V dropped 3 bases and J dropped 4 bases, with 13 bases sitting between them. The germline V gene has CDR1 SGDLS and CDR2 YYNGEE. The CDR3 loop spans 15 amino acids. DNA for the CDR3: TGTGCCAGCAGCGGACGGGGGGGACATAATGAAAAACTGTTTTTT. This gives the protein CASSGRGGHNEKLFF.

This clone was seen a handful of times. This sequence joins TRBV2 and TRBJ2-3; unclear D gene. This CDR3 contains 12 residues. The V end was cut by 2 bases, the J end by 4 bases, with 4 bases between. Germline V gene lookup returns CDR1 SNHLY and CDR2 FYNNEI. CDR3 sequence (DNA): TGTGCCAGCAGTGAATCGTCAGATACGCAGTATTTT. This gives the protein CASSESSDTQYF.

This chain links TRBV10-3 with TRBJ2-2, with unresolved D. The CDR3 covers 10 residues. V gave up 8 bases and J gave up 6 bases, with 4 bases separating them. CDR1 ENHRY and CDR2 SYGVKD come from the germline V gene. The CDR3 is CAIGAGELFF. The CDR3 nucleotides read TGTGCCATCGGAGCCGGGGAGCTGTTTTTT.

The chain uses TRBV4-1 and TRBJ1-5; 7 bases match TRBD1. Germline V gives CDR1 MGHRA, CDR2 YSYEKL. The length of the CDR3 is 14 residues. The V and J ends lost 6 bases and 5 bases, in that order; junction bases with no gene match: 7. This chain's CDR3 is CASSSTGDDQPQHF. The CDR3 DNA reads TGCGCCAGCAGTTCTACAGGGGATGATCAGCCCCAGCATTTT.

The chain carries TRBV29-1 and TRBJ2-7; possibly TRBD2 for D (6 bases). The CDR3 has 11 amino acids. With 3 bases removed from V and 7 bases from J, the gap between germline ends came to 10 bases. CDR1 is SQVTM and CDR2 is ANQGSEA in the germline V gene. For the CDR3, the DNA is TGCAGCGTTGATGGGGCGGGGGAGCAGTACTTC. Protein: CSVDGAGEQYF.

This clone was recorded a few times. At one of its ends the junction is not consistent with the germline gene, which may arise from a read error. CDR3 sequence: CSVESPTGSAF. CDR3 sequence (DNA): TGCAGCGTTGAATCGCCGACAGGCAGCGCCTTC. The rearrangement uses TRBV29-1 and TRBJ1-2, with D possibly matching TRBD1 (6 bases). The CDR3 covers 11 residues. CDR1 SQVTM and CDR2 ANQGSEA come from the germline V gene. Based on the CDR3 plus reference TRBV29-1 and TRBJ1-2, the full variable domain is SAVISQKPSRDICQRGTSLTIQCQVDSQVTMMFWYRQQPGQSLTLIATANQGSEATYESGFVIDKFPISRPNLTFSTLTVSNMSPEDSSIYLCSVESPTGSAFGSGTRLTVV.

V usage is TRBV18 and J usage is TRBJ1-4, with a weak D call TRBD1 (5 bases). In germline, CDR1 is KGHSH, CDR2 LQKENI. The CDR3 has 16 amino acids. The V and J ends lost 3 bases and 5 bases respectively, with 16 bases between them. Here the CDR3 DNA reads TGTGCCAGCTCACCGACCGTCAGGGCAGGGAATGAAAAACTGTTTTTT. This codes for CASSPTVRAGNEKLFF.

The chain recombines TRBV5-4 with TRBJ1-1, with 8 bases that match TRBD1. The V segment lost 0 bases and the J segment 3 bases; nucleotides outside the gene matches: 7. The germline V gene encodes CDR1 SGHNT and CDR2 YYREEE (reference sequence). This CDR3 contains 16 residues. CDR3 nucleotide sequence: TGTGCCAGCAGCTTGGAACAGGGGGGGGGACACACTGAAGCTTTCTTT. Its protein is CASSLEQGGGHTEAFF.

This chain uses TRBV18 with TRBJ1-1; no firm D call. The CDR3 totals 14 residues. Germline CDR1 is KGHSH and CDR2 is LQKENI. V lost 2 bases to trimming and J lost 7 bases, with 14 bases between them. CDR3 nucleotide sequence: TGTGCCAGCTCACCAGGGAGGCTCGAGGTTGAAGCTTTCTTT. Residues: CASSPGRLEVEAFF.

The rearrangement joins TRBV19 to TRBJ1-1, with 11 bases fitting TRBD1. Germline lookup yields CDR1 LNHDA and CDR2 SQIVND (reference sequence). This CDR3 region has 17 residues. After removal of 5 bases from V and 1 base from J, the junction contained 9 bases not matched to a gene. The CDR3 is CASSFGQGANQNTEAFF. CDR3 nucleotides: TGTGCCAGTAGTTTCGGACAGGGGGCAAACCAGAACACTGAAGCTTTCTTT.

The chain recombines TRBV10-3 with TRBJ1-5; D ambiguous. CDR1 and CDR2 (germline): ENHRY, SYGVKD. V was trimmed by 7 bases and J by 3 bases, leaving 10 bases between them. CDR3 length: 13 amino acids. Here the CDR3 DNA reads TGTGCCATCAACGGAGGTCACAATCAGCCCCAGCATTTT. The encoded protein is CAINGGHNQPQHF.

The J gene is TRBJ1-6, the V gene TRBV3-1 (or the pseudogene TRBV3-2); D is unresolved. Trimming took off 0 bases at V and 9 bases at J, with 6 bases between the two ends. This CDR3 has 13 amino acids. Looked up from germline, CDR1 is LGHDT and CDR2 is YNNKEL (reference sequence). The CDR3 region has the DNA TGTGCCAGCAGCCAAGAGGTACTTTCACCCCTCCACTTT. Encoded protein: CASSQEVLSPLHF.

The chain joins TRBV7-3 to TRBJ2-3, with D uncertain. CDR1 and CDR2 (germline): SGHTA, FQGTGA. The CDR3 contains 15 residues. Trimming removed 5 bases from V and 5 bases from J, with 17 bases in between. CDR3 residues: CASSPTPLVGDTQYF. The CDR3 nucleotides read TGTGCCAGCAGCCCCACTCCGTTGGTCGGAGATACGCAGTATTTT. The full variable domain, in which reference TRBV7-3 and TRBJ2-3 provide the parts outside the CDR3, is GAGVSQTPSNKVTEKGKYVELRCDPISGHTALYWYRQSLGQGPEFLIYFQGTGAADDSGLPNDRFFAVRPEGSVSTLKIQRTERGDSAVYLCASSPTPLVGDTQYFGPGTRLTVL.

This chain connects TRBV6-5 to TRBJ1-2, with D maybe TRBD1 (5 bases). Per germline, CDR1 MNHEY and CDR2 SVGAGI. V lost 8 bases and J lost 4, with 14 bases in between. This CDR3 spans 13 amino acids. The DNA of the CDR3 is TGTGCCAGCGCACTTTGGGGGGTCTATGGCTACACCTTC. This sequence encodes CASALWGVYGYTF.